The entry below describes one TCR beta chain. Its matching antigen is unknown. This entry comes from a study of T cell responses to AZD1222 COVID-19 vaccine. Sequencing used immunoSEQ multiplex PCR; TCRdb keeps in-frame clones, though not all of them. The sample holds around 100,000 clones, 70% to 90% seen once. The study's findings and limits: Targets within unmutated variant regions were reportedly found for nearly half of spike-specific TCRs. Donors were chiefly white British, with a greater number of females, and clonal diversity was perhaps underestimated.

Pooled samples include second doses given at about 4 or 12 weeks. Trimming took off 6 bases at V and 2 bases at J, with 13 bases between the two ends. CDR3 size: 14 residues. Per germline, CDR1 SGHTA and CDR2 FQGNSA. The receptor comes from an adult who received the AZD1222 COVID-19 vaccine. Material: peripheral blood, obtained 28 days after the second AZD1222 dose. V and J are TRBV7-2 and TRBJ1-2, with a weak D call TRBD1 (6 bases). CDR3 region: CASRRFGQNYGYTF. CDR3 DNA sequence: TGTGCCAGCAGGAGGTTCGGACAGAACTATGGCTACACCTTC.